The sequence of this TCR beta chain was determined in a study of technical replicates of blood from a few donors (TCRdb year 2017). This clone was found once. There is no known antigen for this receptor. It has no much larger one-base neighbor in the sample; base qualities were not kept. Preparation of the library involved the immunoSEQ multiplex PCR assay. As stored in TCRdb, this immuneACCESS dataset retains in-frame rearrangements with V and J assigned. A fraction of the clones does not appear; measured against another copy, unresolved V genes explain less than half of the discrepancy, and the remainder lacks a known reason. The sample profile shows some 81,000 clones; 90% to 95% of them were found once. Just under 0.25% of the sample goes to the ten largest clones. The germline V gene provides CDR1 SGHRS and CDR2 YFSETQ. V is clipped by 4 bases and J by 10 bases, and the sequence between their germline boundaries is 9 bases long. The cysteine opens and the phenylalanine closes a CDR3 of 11 amino acids. Only the CDR3 DNA stays, 33 bases, in frame from base 1.

The TCR originated in a human donor in good health. The chain links TRBV5-1 with TRBJ2-1, and TRBD1 may be the D gene, going by 6 matching bases. Sequenced material: T cells isolated from PBMCs. The base sequence is TGCGCCAGCAGCGTCGGACAGGAGCAGTTCTTC. Its protein product is CASSVGQEQFF. This CDR3, with the reference TRBV5-1 and TRBJ2-1 proteins standing in past its ends, gives the full variable domain KAGVTQTPRYLIKTRGQQVTLSCSPISGHRSVSWYQQTPGQGLQFLFEYFSETQRNKGNFPGRFSGRQFSNSRSEMNVSTLELGDSALYLCASSVGQEQFFGPGTRLTVL.